Listed here are 16 T cell receptor beta chains from one sample, sequenced in a study of T cell responses to AZD1222 COVID-19 vaccine (dated by TCRdb to 2020 to 2022). The library was built by means of the immunoSEQ multiplex PCR assay. Sourced from immuneACCESS, this table was stored by TCRdb with only in-frame sequences that have V and J called. A share of the clones is absent; for the studies checked, an unresolved V gene accounts for under half, and the remainder has no known explanation. The sample data list some 180,000 clones, and 85% to 90% of these were observed just once. Clones ranked in the top ten supply less than 0.55% of the sample. Taken with the paper, the label for time point translates to: baseline before first vaccination. The input for sequencing was peripheral blood, taken on day 0 of AZD1222 vaccination. These receptors were obtained from an adult in good health.

V gene TRBV7-9 combines with J gene TRBJ1-3, with D tentatively TRBD1 (5 bases). CDR1 and CDR2 from the germline V gene are SEHNR and FQNEAQ (reference sequence). The length of the CDR3 is 14 residues. With 2 bases removed from V and 2 bases from J, the gap between germline ends came to 7 bases. The CDR3 loop reads CASSLQGTGNTIYF. For the CDR3, the DNA is TGTGCCAGCAGCTTACAGGGAACTGGAAACACCATATATTTT.

The J gene is TRBJ2-1, the V gene TRBV27; 8 nucleotides match TRBD2. The CDR3 contains 17 residues. Germline V gives CDR1 MNHEY, CDR2 SMNVEV (reference sequence). The J segment lost 7 bases and the V segment lost 2 bases, leaving 13 bases of the junction unmatched. CDR3 region: CASSLLLTSVQLNEQFF. The CDR3 nucleotides read TGTGCCAGCAGTTTACTATTGACTAGCGTACAACTTAATGAGCAGTTCTTC.

Comments on this clone: Germline and junction disagree at one end, which may indicate a read error. The chain uses TRBV29-1 and TRBJ2-2; D may be TRBD2 (7 bases). The germline CDR1 and CDR2 sequences are SQVTM and ANQGSEA. The CDR3 runs to 13 residues. The CDR3 DNA follows: TGTAAGGGGGGGCCCCCCAACACCGGGGAGCTGTTTTTT. This gives the protein CKGGPPNTGELFF.

The V call is TRBV11-3, the J call TRBJ1-1; 9 bases match TRBD1. Germline-derived CDR1 and CDR2 are SGHNT and YENEEA. The CDR3 has 14 amino acids. Trimming at V came to 4 bases and at J to 6 bases, leaving 6 bases not matched to a gene. CDR3 amino acids: CASSSDRGRAEAFF. The DNA of the CDR3 is TGTGCCAGCAGCTCGGACAGGGGAAGGGCTGAAGCTTTCTTT.

The chain links TRBV7-3 to TRBJ1-6; D might be TRBD1 (5 bases). From germline, CDR1 is SGHTA and CDR2 FQGTGA. This CDR3 has 15 residues. The ends were cut back, 4 bases at V and 6 bases at J, with 13 bases in the middle. The CDR3 spells CASSSGAQSNSPLHF. The CDR3 DNA follows: TGTGCCAGCAGCTCCGGGGCGCAGAGTAATTCACCCCTCCACTTT.

The rearrangement joins TRBV28 to TRBJ2-1, with 14 bases fitting TRBD2. Per germline, CDR1 MDHEN and CDR2 SYDVKM. The CDR3 extends over 17 amino acids. V was pared by 4 bases and J by 6 bases, with 8 bases of the junction left unmatched. The CDR3 loop reads CASSSRTSGGPLNEQFF. For the CDR3, the DNA is TGTGCCAGCAGTTCACGGACTAGCGGGGGGCCACTCAATGAGCAGTTCTTC.

This clone was picked up one time. The V and J genes are TRBV18 and TRBJ1-5; D remains ambiguous. Germline assignment: CDR1 KGHSH and CDR2 LQKENI. The CDR3 covers 14 residues. Trimming cost V 1 base and J 6 bases, with 10 bases left between them. The CDR3 bases are TGTGCCAGCTCACCACAGGGTAGCCTTCAGCCCCAGCATTTT. Protein product: CASSPQGSLQPQHF.

The rearrangement links TRBV24-1 to TRBJ1-1; weak D call: TRBD1 (6 bases). The germline V and J ends were trimmed by 6 bases and 6 bases, with 13 bases remaining between them. The germline CDR1 and CDR2 sequences are KGHDR and SFDVKD. The CDR3 runs to 13 residues. CDR3 residues: CATSRGAGAEAFF. The CDR3 bases are TGTGCCACCAGTCGGGGGGCAGGCGCTGAAGCTTTCTTT.

The rearrangement joins TRBV29-1 to TRBJ2-7, with TRBD1 matching 9 bases. CDR1 and CDR2 (germline): SQVTM, ANQGSEA. This CDR3 region has 12 residues. Trimming at V came to 5 bases and at J to 7 bases, leaving 6 bases not matched to a gene. In DNA form, the CDR3 reads TGCAGCGTTATGGGACAGGGTAATGAGCAGTACTTC. Protein: CSVMGQGNEQYF.

V and J are TRBV30 and TRBJ1-5; TRBD1 aligns across 9 bases. CDR3 length: 14 residues. CDR1 and CDR2 from the germline V gene are GTSNPN and SVGIG (reference sequence). J was trimmed by 2 bases and V by 8 bases; bases with no gene match: 7. DNA of the CDR3: TGTGCCGGACGCGGACAGGGGCGCAATCAGCCCCAGCATTTT. Translation gives CAGRGQGRNQPQHF.

V is TRBV12-3 or TRBV12-4 and J is TRBJ1-6; D gene unclear. The CDR3 totals 12 residues. Trimming took 6 bases from V and 7 from J, leaving 7 bases between them. In nucleotides, the CDR3 is TGTGCCAGCAGCCGTGAAAATTCACCCCTCCACTTT. It translates to CASSRENSPLHF.

The gene calls are TRBV3-1 (or the pseudogene TRBV3-2) and TRBJ2-4; tentative D call: TRBD2 (5 bases). In germline, CDR1 is LGHDT, CDR2 YNNKEL (reference sequence). The length of the CDR3 is 19 residues. Trimming shortened V by 0 bases and J by 2 bases, and 20 bases separated the two germline ends. This chain's CDR3 is CASSQDISGVVSTKNIQYF. Here the CDR3 DNA reads TGTGCCAGCAGCCAAGATATCTCCGGGGTAGTGAGTACCAAAAACATTCAGTACTTC.

The chain joins TRBV6-5 to TRBJ2-7; 9 bases align to TRBD1. CDR1 MNHEY and CDR2 SVGAGI come from the germline V gene. V trimming: 4 bases; J trimming: 0 bases; junction bases outside the gene matches: 4. The CDR3 runs 15 residues. The CDR3 DNA reads as TGTGCCAGCAGTTGGGACAGGGCAAGCTCCTACGAGCAGTACTTC. Its translation: CASSWDRASSYEQYF.

This clone was seen a few times. The chain combines TRBV29-1 with TRBJ1-2; perhaps TRBD1 as D (6 bases). CDR1 and CDR2 from the germline V gene are SQVTM and ANQGSEA. V dropped 0 bases and J dropped 3 bases, with 11 bases sitting between them. The CDR3 consists of 14 residues. The CDR3 sequence is CSVEDGGAHYGYTF. DNA of the CDR3: TGCAGCGTTGAAGATGGGGGGGCGCACTATGGCTACACCTTC.

The chain recombines TRBV6-2 or TRBV6-3 with TRBJ2-1; 8 bases align to TRBD2. The CDR3 runs to 17 residues. Germline values: CDR1 MNHEY, CDR2 SVGEGT. V was clipped by 7 bases and J by 1 base; unmatched bases: 12. CDR3 amino acids: CASIPGGRFVSYNEQFF. The DNA of the CDR3 is TGTGCCAGCATCCCGGGGGGGCGCTTCGTTTCCTACAATGAGCAGTTCTTC.

J is TRBJ2-5 and V is TRBV28, with TRBD2 matching 13 bases. CDR3 length: 17 amino acids. V trimming: 3 bases; J trimming: 5 bases; junction bases outside the gene matches: 9. Germline V gene data show CDR1 as MDHEN and CDR2 as SYDVKM. Written as DNA, the CDR3 is TGTGCCAGCAGTTTCCCCCGGACTAGCGGGAGAATGGAGACCCAGTACTTC. It translates to CASSFPRTSGRMETQYF.